This record concerns one TCR beta chain sequence. This record belongs to a study of blood T cell repertoires in COVID-19. Turning to the study itself: PBMCs, B-cell-depleted T cells, or T cells provided the cDNA or gDNA that made up the material.

Original handling: Cell counts per sample came from amplifying reference gene primers. The assay was immunoSEQ multiplex PCR, and TCRdb's table has in-frame clones only and misses some. The V and J calls and clone size are taken from that table; D and trimming were inferred from the DNA. This table has 70,000 or so clones, around 82% appearing once. From germline, CDR1 is SGHTA and CDR2 FQGNSA. Unmatched junction bases numbered 5, after V lost 0 bases and J lost 4 bases. The CDR3 has 17 residues. The sequencing input was peripheral blood. The chain carries TRBV7-2 and TRBJ2-6; 8 nucleotides align to TRBD2. The source is a human donor in a cohort sampled during active COVID-19. CDR3 coding DNA: TGTGCCAGCAGCTTAGCGGCAGCGGGAGTGGGGGCCAACGTCCTGACTTTC. Residues: CASSLAAAGVGANVLTF.